The 6 T cell receptor beta chains below all came from one sample that was sequenced in a study of blood T cell repertoires in COVID-19. Sequenced by immunoSEQ multiplex PCR; TCRdb stores in-frame clones only, minus some. The repertoire has roughly 700,000 clones, about 87% of them found once; the top ten carry roughly 0.26%. The sequencing sample was made of peripheral blood. The origin of the receptors is a woman in her late teens or twenties with acute or convalescent COVID-19.

This clone occurred a few times. The rearrangement uses TRBV4-3 and TRBJ2-5; TRBD1 aligns across 8 bases. CDR1 and CDR2 (germline): LGHNA, YSLEER. CDR3 length: 17 amino acids. With 3 bases clipped from V and 5 bases from J, the junction kept 14 bases outside the gene matches. The CDR3 sequence: CASSHSTSAGGGETQYF. In DNA form, the CDR3 reads TGCGCCAGCAGCCACTCCACCTCCGCAGGGGGCGGGGAGACCCAGTACTTC.

This sequence joins TRBV2 and TRBJ2-3, with 9 bases fitting TRBD2. Germline assignment: CDR1 SNHLY and CDR2 FYNNEI. The CDR3 totals 15 residues. V lost 3 bases and J lost 4; bases outside the gene matches: 5. The CDR3 coding sequence is TGTGCCAGCAGTGATCGGACTAGCGTTTCAGATACGCAGTATTTT. It codes for CASSDRTSVSDTQYF.

The V and J genes are TRBV4-1 and TRBJ2-3, with D perhaps TRBD2 (5 bases). The V end was cut by 3 bases, the J end by 8 bases, with 9 bases between. Germline assignment: CDR1 MGHRA and CDR2 YSYEKL. This CDR3 has 12 residues. The CDR3: CASSQHGSTQYF. In nucleotides, the CDR3 is TGCGCCAGCAGCCAGCATGGGAGTACGCAGTATTTT.

The chain carries TRBV19 and TRBJ1-2; D might be TRBD1 (5 bases). V dropped 6 bases and J dropped 0 bases, with 8 bases sitting between them. The germline gives CDR1 LNHDA, CDR2 SQIVND (reference sequence). The CDR3 consists of 13 residues. The CDR3 reads CASSIQANYGYTF. DNA of the CDR3: TGTGCCAGTAGCATACAGGCTAACTATGGCTACACCTTC.

The V call is TRBV19, the J call TRBJ2-3, with D possibly TRBD2 on 5 matching bases. Germline V gene sequence: CDR1 LNHDA, CDR2 SQIVND (reference sequence). Trimming cost V 3 bases and J 5 bases, with 12 bases left between them. The CDR3 contains 14 residues. This chain's CDR3 is CASSMRASGDTQYF. The CDR3 DNA sequence: TGTGCCAGTAGTATGCGGGCATCGGGAGATACGCAGTATTTT. The full variable domain, its missing parts supplied by reference TRBV19 and TRBJ2-3, is DGGITQSPKYLFRKEGQNVTLSCEQNLNHDAMYWYRQDPGQGLRLIYYSQIVNDFQKGDIAEGYSVSREKKESFPLTVTSAQKNPTAFYLCASSMRASGDTQYFGPGTRLTVL.

J is TRBJ1-6 and V is TRBV5-1; no firm D call. The length of the CDR3 is 16 residues. The germline V and J ends were trimmed by 1 base and 8 bases, with 16 bases remaining between them. In germline, CDR1 is SGHRS, CDR2 YFSETQ. CDR3 sequence: CASSLFGGQSDSPLHF. CDR3 in DNA: TGCGCCAGCAGCTTGTTTGGTGGTCAGTCCGATTCACCCCTCCACTTT.